This T cell receptor beta chain was sequenced for a study of blood T cell repertoires in COVID-19. Study-level background: COVID-19 samples collected from the United States, Italy and Spain covered acute and convalescent phases.

Seattle participants joined during active infection and were tracked over time. Authors' data handling: Estimated nucleated cell counts came from reference gene primer amplification. Profiling relied on immunoSEQ multiplex PCR, and the TCRdb table lists in-frame clones only, not all of them. V and J calls and clone size follow that table, whereas D and trimming were derived from the DNA. The table has over 150,000 clones, 85% to 90% seen once; the top ten hold about 9.3%. The length of the CDR3 is 13 residues. Trimming left V 5 bases short and J 7 bases short, with 12 bases between. The sample taken for sequencing was peripheral blood. This TCR came from a woman between 65 and 79 years old with COVID-19, enrolled during active disease. The chain recombines TRBV12-3 or TRBV12-4 with TRBJ2-1, with TRBD1 as a possible D gene (6 bases). CDR3 residues: CASSLRQANEQFF. The CDR3, as DNA: TGTGCCAGCAGTCTGAGACAGGCAAATGAGCAGTTCTTC.